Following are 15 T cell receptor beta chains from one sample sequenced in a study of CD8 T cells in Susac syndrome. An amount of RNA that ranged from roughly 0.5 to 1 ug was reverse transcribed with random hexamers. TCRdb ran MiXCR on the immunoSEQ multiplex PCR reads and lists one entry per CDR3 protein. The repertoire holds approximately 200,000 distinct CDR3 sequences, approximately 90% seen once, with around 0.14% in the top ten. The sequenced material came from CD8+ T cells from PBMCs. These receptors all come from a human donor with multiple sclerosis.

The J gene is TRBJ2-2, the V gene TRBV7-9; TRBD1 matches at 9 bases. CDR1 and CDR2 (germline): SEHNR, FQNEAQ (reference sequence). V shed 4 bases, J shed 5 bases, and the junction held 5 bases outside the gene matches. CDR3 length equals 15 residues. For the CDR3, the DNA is TGTGCCAGCAGCTACCACAGGGGGCGTACCGGGGAGCTGTTTTTT. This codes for CASSYHRGRTGELFF.

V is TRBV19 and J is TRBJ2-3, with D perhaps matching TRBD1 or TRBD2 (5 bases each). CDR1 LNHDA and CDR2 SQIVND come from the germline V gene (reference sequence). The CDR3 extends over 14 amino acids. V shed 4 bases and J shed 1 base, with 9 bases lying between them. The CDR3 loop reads CASSTGTGTDTQYF. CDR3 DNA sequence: TGTGCCAGTAGTACCGGGACGGGCACAGATACGCAGTATTTT.

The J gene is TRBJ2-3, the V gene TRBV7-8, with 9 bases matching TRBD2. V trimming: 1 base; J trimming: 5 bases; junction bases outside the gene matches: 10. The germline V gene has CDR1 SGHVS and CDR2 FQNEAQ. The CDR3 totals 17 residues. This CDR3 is CASSLDPAGGPQDTQYF. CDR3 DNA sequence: TGTGCCAGCAGCTTAGATCCAGCGGGAGGTCCGCAAGATACGCAGTATTTT.

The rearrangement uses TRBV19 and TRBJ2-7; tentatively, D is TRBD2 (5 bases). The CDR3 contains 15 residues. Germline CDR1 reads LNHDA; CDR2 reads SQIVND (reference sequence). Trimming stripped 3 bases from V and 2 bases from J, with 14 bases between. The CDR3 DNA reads TGTGCCAGTAGTATTGATCTAAGCGGAACCTACGAGCAGTACTTC. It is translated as CASSIDLSGTYEQYF.

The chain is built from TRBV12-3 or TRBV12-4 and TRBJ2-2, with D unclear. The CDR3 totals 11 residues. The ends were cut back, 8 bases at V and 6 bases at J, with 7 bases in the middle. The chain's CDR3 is CASSAPGELFF. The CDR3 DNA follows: TGTGCCAGCTCAGCCCCCGGGGAGCTGTTTTTT.

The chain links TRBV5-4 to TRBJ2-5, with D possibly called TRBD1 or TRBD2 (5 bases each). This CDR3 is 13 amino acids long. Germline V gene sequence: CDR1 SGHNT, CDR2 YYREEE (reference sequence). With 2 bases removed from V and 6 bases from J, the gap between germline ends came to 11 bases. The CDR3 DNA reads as TGTGCCAGCAGCTTCTGGGGGTGGCAGACCCAGTACTTC. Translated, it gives CASSFWGWQTQYF. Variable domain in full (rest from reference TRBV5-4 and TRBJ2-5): ETGVTQSPTHLIKTRGQQVTLRCSSQSGHNTVSWYQQALGQGPQFIFQYYREEENGRGNFPPRFSGLQFPNYSSELNVNALELDDSALYLCASSFWGWQTQYFGPGTRLLVL.

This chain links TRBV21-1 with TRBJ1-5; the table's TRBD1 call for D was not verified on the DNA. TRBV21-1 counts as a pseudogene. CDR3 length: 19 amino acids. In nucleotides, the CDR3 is TGTGCCAGCGGCCCCCTAAGGATAAGGCCCCGGGGAGACAATCAGCCCCAGCATTTT. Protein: CASGPLRIRPRGDNQPQHF.

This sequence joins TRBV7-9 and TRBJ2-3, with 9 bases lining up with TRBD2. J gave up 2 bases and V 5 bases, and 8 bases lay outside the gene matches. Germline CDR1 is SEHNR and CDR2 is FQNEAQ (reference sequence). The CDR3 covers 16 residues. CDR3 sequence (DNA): TGTGCCAGCAGCAGGGTAGCGGGGGCCTACACAGATACGCAGTATTTT. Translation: CASSRVAGAYTDTQYF.

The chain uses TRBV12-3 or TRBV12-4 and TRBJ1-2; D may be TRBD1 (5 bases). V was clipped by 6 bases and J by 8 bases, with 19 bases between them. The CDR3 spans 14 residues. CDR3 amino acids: CASSPPGLEAGYTF. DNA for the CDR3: TGTGCCAGCAGCCCCCCGGGGCTTGAGGCCGGCTACACCTTC.

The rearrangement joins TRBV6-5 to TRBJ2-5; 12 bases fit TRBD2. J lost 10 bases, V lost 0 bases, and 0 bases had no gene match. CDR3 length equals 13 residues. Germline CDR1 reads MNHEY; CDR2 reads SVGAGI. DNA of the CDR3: TGTGCCAGCAGTTACTCACTAGCGGGGGGCCAGTACTTC. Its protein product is CASSYSLAGGQYF.

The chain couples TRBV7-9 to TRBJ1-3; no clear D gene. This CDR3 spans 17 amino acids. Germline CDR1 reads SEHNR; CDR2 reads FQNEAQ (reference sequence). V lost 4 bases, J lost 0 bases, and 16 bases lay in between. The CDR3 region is CASSSRRTGYSGNTIYF. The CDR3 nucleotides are TGTGCCAGCAGCTCTAGGCGGACGGGATACTCTGGAAACACCATATATTTT.

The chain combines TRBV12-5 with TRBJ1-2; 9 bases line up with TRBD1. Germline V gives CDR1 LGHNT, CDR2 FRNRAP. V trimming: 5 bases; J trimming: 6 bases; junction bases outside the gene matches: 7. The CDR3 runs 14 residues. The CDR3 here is CASGPGTGFHGYTF. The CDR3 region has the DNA TGTGCTAGTGGTCCCGGGACAGGGTTTCATGGCTACACCTTC.

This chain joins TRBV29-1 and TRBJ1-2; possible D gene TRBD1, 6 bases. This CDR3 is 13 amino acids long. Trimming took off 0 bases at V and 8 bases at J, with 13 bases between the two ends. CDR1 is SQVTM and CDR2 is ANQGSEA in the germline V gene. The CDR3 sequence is CSVEEQGLRGYTF. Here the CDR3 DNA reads TGCAGCGTTGAAGAACAGGGCCTTAGGGGCTACACCTTC.

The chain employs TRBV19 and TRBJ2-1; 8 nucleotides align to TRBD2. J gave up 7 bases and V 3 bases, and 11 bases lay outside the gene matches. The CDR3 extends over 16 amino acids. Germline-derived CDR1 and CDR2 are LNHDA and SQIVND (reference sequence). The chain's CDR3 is CASSIWYLAGGNEQFF. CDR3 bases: TGTGCCAGTAGTATCTGGTACCTAGCGGGTGGGAATGAGCAGTTCTTC.

The CDR3 DNA follows: TGTGCCAGCAGCTTGGGGGACAGCTCCTACCAAGAGACCCAGTACTTC. Protein product: CASSLGDSSYQETQYF. This chain joins TRBV5-6 and TRBJ2-5; TRBD1 matches at 7 bases. The CDR3 totals 16 residues. Germline trimming cut 0 bases from V and 0 bases from J; bases unmatched to any gene: 5. The germline V gene encodes CDR1 SGHDT and CDR2 YYEEEE.